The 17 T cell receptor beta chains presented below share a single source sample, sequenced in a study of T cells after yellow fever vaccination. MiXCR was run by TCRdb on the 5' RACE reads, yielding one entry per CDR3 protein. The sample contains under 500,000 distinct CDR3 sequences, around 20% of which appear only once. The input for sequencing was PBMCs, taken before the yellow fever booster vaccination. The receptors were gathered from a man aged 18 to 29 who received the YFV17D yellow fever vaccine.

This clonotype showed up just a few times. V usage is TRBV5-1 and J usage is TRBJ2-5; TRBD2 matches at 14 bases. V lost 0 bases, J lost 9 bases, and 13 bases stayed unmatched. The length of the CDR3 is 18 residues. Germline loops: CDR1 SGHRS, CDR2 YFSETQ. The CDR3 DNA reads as TGCGCCAGCAGCTTGGAGGCCCGGACTAGCGGGGGGAAGAGGTCCCAGTACTTC. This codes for CASSLEARTSGGKRSQYF.

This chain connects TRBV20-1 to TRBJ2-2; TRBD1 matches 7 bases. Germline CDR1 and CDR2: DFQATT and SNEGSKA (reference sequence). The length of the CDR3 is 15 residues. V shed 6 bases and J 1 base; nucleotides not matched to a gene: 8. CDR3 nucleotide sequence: TGCAGTGCCGCCGGACAGGTTTTGAACACCGGGGAGCTGTTTTTT. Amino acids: CSAAGQVLNTGELFF.

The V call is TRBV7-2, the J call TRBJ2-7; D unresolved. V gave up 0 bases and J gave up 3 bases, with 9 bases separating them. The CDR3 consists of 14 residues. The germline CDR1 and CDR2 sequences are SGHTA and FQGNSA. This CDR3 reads CASSLASQGYEQYV. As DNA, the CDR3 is TGTGCCAGCAGCTTAGCCTCACAAGGCTACGAGCAGTACGTC.

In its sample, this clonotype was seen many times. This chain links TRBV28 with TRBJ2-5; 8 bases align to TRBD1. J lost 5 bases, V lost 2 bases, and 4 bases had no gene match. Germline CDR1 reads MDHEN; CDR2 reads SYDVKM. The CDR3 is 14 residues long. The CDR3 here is CASSLQGASETQYF. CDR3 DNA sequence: TGTGCCAGCAGTTTACAGGGGGCATCGGAGACCCAGTACTTC.

CDR3 nucleotides: TGTGCCAGCACCATCGACAGCTATGGCTACACCTTC. Translation gives CASTIDSYGYTF. The chain joins TRBV2 to TRBJ1-2; tentatively, D is TRBD1 (5 bases). V lost 7 bases to trimming and J lost 4 bases, with 10 bases between them. CDR1 SNHLY and CDR2 FYNNEI come from the germline V gene. The CDR3 consists of 12 residues.

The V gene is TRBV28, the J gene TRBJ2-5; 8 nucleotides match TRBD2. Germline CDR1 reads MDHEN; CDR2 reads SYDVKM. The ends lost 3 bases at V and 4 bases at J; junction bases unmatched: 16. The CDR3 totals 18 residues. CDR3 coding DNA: TGTGCCAGCAGTTTGGACCCGCTGGCACTTCGGGAGGGAGAGACCCAGTACTTC. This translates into CASSLDPLALREGETQYF. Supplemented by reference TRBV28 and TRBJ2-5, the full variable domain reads DVKVTQSSRYLVKRTGEKVFLECVQDMDHENMFWYRQDPGLGLRLIYFSYDVKMKEKGDIPEGYSVSREKKERFSLILESASTNQTSMYLCASSLDPLALREGETQYFGPGTRLLVL.

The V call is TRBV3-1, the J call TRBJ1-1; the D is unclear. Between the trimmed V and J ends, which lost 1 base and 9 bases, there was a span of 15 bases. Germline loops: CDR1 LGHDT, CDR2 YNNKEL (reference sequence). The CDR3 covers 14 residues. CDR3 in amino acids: CASSQVFLESKAFF. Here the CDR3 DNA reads TGTGCCAGCAGCCAAGTCTTCTTAGAGTCGAAAGCTTTCTTT.

The CDR3 nucleotides are TGTGCCAGCAGCCAAGGGGACAGGTATCAGCCCCAGCATTTT. The encoded protein is CASSQGDRYQPQHF. The chain has TRBV14 and TRBJ1-5; 8 nucleotides align to TRBD1. Germline loops: CDR1 SGHDN, CDR2 FVKESK. The CDR3 is made up of 14 amino acids. V trimming: 1 base; J trimming: 5 bases; junction bases outside the gene matches: 1.

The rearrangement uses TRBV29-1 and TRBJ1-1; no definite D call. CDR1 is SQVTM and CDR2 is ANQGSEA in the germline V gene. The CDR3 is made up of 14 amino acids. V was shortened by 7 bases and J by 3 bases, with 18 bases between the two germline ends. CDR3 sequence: CSAQASSTDTEAFF. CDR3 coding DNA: TGCAGCGCCCAGGCCTCCTCCACGGACACTGAAGCTTTCTTT.

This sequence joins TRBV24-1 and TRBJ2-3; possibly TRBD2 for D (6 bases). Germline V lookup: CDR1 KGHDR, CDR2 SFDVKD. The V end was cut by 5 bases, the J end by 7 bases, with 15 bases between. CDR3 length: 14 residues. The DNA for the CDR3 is TGTGCCACCAGTGTAGCCCGGGCGGGACATACGCAGTATTTT. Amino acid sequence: CATSVARAGHTQYF.

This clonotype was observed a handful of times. Written as DNA, the CDR3 is TGTGCCTGGAATCCGGGGGCCGGGGAGACCCAGTACTTC. As protein: CAWNPGAGETQYF. The chain uses TRBV30 and TRBJ2-5; D possibly matches TRBD1 or TRBD2 (6 bases each). Trimming stripped 4 bases from V and 5 bases from J, with 14 bases between. Germline V CDR1 and CDR2: GTSNPN, SVGIG (reference sequence). The CDR3 length is 13 residues.

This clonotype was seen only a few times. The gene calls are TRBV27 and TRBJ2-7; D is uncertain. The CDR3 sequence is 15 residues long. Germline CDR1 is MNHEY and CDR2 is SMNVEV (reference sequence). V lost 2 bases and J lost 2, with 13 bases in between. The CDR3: CASSLGTPTPYEQYF. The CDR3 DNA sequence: TGTGCCAGCAGTTTAGGAACTCCTACTCCCTACGAGCAGTACTTC.

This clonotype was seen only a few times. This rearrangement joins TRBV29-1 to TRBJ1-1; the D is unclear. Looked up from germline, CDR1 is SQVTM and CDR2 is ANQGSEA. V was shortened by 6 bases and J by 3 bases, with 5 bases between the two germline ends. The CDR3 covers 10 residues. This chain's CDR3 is CSVLDTEAFF. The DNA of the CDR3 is TGCAGCGTCCTCGACACTGAAGCTTTCTTT.

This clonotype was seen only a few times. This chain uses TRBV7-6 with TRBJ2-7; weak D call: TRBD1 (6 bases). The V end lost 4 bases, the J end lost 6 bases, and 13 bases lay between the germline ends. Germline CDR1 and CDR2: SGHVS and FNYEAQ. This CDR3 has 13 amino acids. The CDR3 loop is CASSSLTGTEQYF. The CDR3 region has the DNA TGTGCCAGCAGCTCACTAACAGGGACCGAGCAGTACTTC.

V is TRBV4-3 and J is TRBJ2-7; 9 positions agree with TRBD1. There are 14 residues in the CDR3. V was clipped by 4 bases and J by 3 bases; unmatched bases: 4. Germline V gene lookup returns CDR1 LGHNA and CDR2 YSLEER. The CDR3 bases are TGCGCCAGCAGCCCCGGGACAGGGTACTACGAGCAGTACTTC. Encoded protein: CASSPGTGYYEQYF.

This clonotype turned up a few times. The CDR3: CASSQGASLSSYEQYF. The CDR3 nucleotides read TGCGCCAGCAGCCAAGGGGCAAGCCTCAGCTCCTACGAGCAGTACTTC. This rearrangement joins TRBV4-3 to TRBJ2-7; D call uncertain. The V and J ends lost 1 base and 0 bases respectively, with 13 bases between them. CDR3 length: 16 amino acids. The germline gives CDR1 LGHNA, CDR2 YSLEER.

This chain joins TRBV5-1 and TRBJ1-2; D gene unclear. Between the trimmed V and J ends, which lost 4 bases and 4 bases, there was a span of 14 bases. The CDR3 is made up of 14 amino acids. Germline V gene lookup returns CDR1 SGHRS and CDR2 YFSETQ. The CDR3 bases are TGCGCCAGCAGCCCCCCCGCCGGGAGCTATGGCTACACCTTC. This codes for CASSPPAGSYGYTF. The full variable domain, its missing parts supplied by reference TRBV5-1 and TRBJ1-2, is KAGVTQTPRYLIKTRGQQVTLSCSPISGHRSVSWYQQTPGQGLQFLFEYFSETQRNKGNFPGRFSGRQFSNSRSEMNVSTLELGDSALYLCASSPPAGSYGYTFGSGTRLTVV.